A single sample gave rise to the 29 T cell receptor beta chains below, sequenced in a study of T cells in Graves' hyperthyroidism and ophthalmopathy. RNA transcripts served as the template for amplifying TCR beta CDR3 regions. Carried out on the TCR CDR3, a first-round RT-PCR used the HTBI primer set. TCRdb re-called the multiplex PCR reads through MiXCR, storing one row per CDR3 protein. This table has about 600,000 distinct CDR3 sequences, around 13% appearing once. Material: blood. The receptors stem from a woman aged 45-60 years with Graves' ophthalmopathy.

This chain uses TRBV5-4 with TRBJ2-1; either TRBD1 or TRBD2 may supply D (5 bases each). CDR1 and CDR2 (germline): SGHNT, YYREEE (reference sequence). The V and J ends lost 4 bases and 8 bases respectively, with 19 bases between them. The CDR3 has 15 residues. The CDR3 region is CASSQVGARSHEQFF. CDR3 bases: TGTGCCAGCAGCCAGGTCGGGGCACGGTCCCATGAGCAGTTCTTC.

The sample holds a few counts of this clonotype. A much bigger clone sits one base away, suggesting this may be a read error. The CDR3 nucleotides are TGCGCCAGCAGCGTGACGGTGGCCGGGGAGCTGTTTTTT. Protein product: CASSVTVAGELFF. The V call is TRBV5-1, the J call TRBJ2-2; D not resolved. The germline V gene has CDR1 SGHRS and CDR2 YFSETQ. The V end was cut by 4 bases, the J end by 6 bases, with 10 bases between. CDR3 length: 13 amino acids. Combining the CDR3 with reference TRBV5-1 and TRBJ2-2 gives the whole variable domain KAGVTQTPRYLIKTRGQQVTLSCSPISGHRSVSWYQQTPGQGLQFLFEYFSETQRNKGNFPGRFSGRQFSNSRSEMNVSTLELGDSALYLCASSVTVAGELFFGEGSRLTVL.

This clonotype was detected many times. The genes are TRBV12-3 or TRBV12-4 and TRBJ2-1, with 11 positions matching TRBD2. V dropped 7 bases and J dropped 0; count of bases not matched to a gene: 5. The CDR3 sequence is 16 residues long. CDR3 in DNA: TGTGCCAGCACCCGGGGACTAGCGGCCTCCTACAATGAGCAGTTCTTC. Encoded protein: CASTRGLAASYNEQFF.

The genes are TRBV25-1 and TRBJ2-1, with D possibly TRBD1 on 6 matching bases. Trimming shortened V by 10 bases and J by 4 bases, and 11 bases separated the two germline ends. From germline, CDR1 is MGHDK and CDR2 SYGVNS. The CDR3 loop spans 12 amino acids. In DNA form, the CDR3 reads TGTGCCACCTGGACAGCGTACAATGAGCAGTTCTTC. Its translation: CATWTAYNEQFF.

The V call is TRBV9, the J call TRBJ2-4; 8 bases are shared with TRBD1. The CDR3 sequence is 16 residues long. Germline values: CDR1 SGDLS, CDR2 YYNGEE. V lost 0 bases and J lost 3; bases outside the gene matches: 5. CDR3: CASSVGTGIIKNIQYF. The CDR3 region has the DNA TGTGCCAGCAGCGTAGGGACAGGGATAATCAAAAACATTCAGTACTTC.

In its sample, this clonotype was seen many times. CDR3 nucleotide sequence: TGCAGTGCTAGACTAGCGGGAGCGCCGGTGGGGAATGAGCAGTTCTTC. This codes for CSARLAGAPVGNEQFF. The V and J genes are TRBV20-1 and TRBJ2-1, with 10 bases lining up with TRBD2. With 2 bases clipped from V and 7 bases from J, the junction kept 11 bases outside the gene matches. The germline CDR1 and CDR2 sequences are DFQATT and SNEGSKA (reference sequence). CDR3 size: 16 residues.

The J gene is TRBJ1-4, the V gene TRBV29-1; no definite D call. V lost 3 bases, J lost 2 bases, and 7 bases lay in between. CDR1 is SQVTM, CDR2 ANQGSEA, per germline. This CDR3 is built from 13 residues. The CDR3 coding sequence is TGCAGCGTTGAGGAGCCCACTAATGAAAAACTGTTTTTT. This sequence encodes CSVEEPTNEKLFF.

This clonotype was seen ten or more times. The gene calls are TRBV30 and TRBJ1-5; D is uncertain. V lost 3 bases and J 3 bases, leaving 18 bases between the germline ends. Per the germline V gene, CDR1 is GTSNPN and CDR2 is SVGIG (reference sequence). This CDR3 is built from 16 residues. CDR3 sequence reads: CAWSKQNFIDNQPQHF. The CDR3, as DNA: TGTGCCTGGAGCAAACAGAATTTTATTGACAATCAGCCCCAGCATTTT.

A single count supports this clonotype. One junction end does not reproduce the germline sequence, and a read error may be involved. This sequence joins TRBV27 and TRBJ2-2, with D perhaps being TRBD1 or TRBD2 (6 bases each). The CDR3 extends over 16 amino acids. Germline values: CDR1 MNHEY, CDR2 SMNVEV (reference sequence). The CDR3 region is CASSLLPTGGTGGLFF. CDR3 DNA sequence: TGTGCCAGCAGTCTGCTCCCGACCGGGGGCACCGGGGGGCTGTTTTTT.

This clonotype was detected many times. The chain is built from TRBV20-1 and TRBJ2-1; perhaps D is TRBD1 or TRBD2 (5 bases each). Deletions cut 0 bases from V and 3 bases from J, with 12 bases between. Germline V gene data show CDR1 as DFQATT and CDR2 as SNEGSKA (reference sequence). The length of the CDR3 is 15 residues. CDR3 sequence reads: CSARDTGPSYNEQFF. CDR3 nucleotide sequence: TGCAGTGCTAGAGATACGGGGCCGAGCTACAATGAGCAGTTCTTC.

This clonotype was detected many times. The V and J genes are TRBV7-9 and TRBJ2-5; a weak D match, TRBD1 (6 bases). Looked up from germline, CDR1 is SEHNR and CDR2 is FQNEAQ (reference sequence). With 5 bases removed from V and 2 bases from J, the gap between germline ends came to 15 bases. The CDR3 is 15 residues long. The CDR3 DNA sequence: TGTGCCAGCAGCCTACGGGCAGGGGATCAAGAGACCCAGTACTTC. Protein sequence: CASSLRAGDQETQYF. Complete variable domain (other parts from reference TRBV7-9 and TRBJ2-5): DTGVSQNPRHKITKRGQNVTFRCDPISEHNRLYWYRQTLGQGPEFLTYFQNEAQLEKSRLLSDRFSAERPKGSFSTLEIQRTEQGDSAMYLCASSLRAGDQETQYFGPGTRLLVL.

At least ten counts were recorded for this clonotype. The chain links TRBV28 to TRBJ2-4; 8 nucleotides agree with TRBD2. CDR1 is MDHEN, CDR2 SYDVKM, per germline. The CDR3 sequence is 20 residues long. Trimming at V came to 8 bases and at J to 0 bases, leaving 21 bases not matched to a gene. The CDR3 DNA reads as TGTGCCAGCGGAAAGTTCCGGGGGGGTCTCACAAACTTAGCCAAAAACATTCAGTACTTC. Translated: CASGKFRGGLTNLAKNIQYF.

This clonotype was seen a handful of times. The chain links TRBV28 to TRBJ1-2; D perhaps matches TRBD1 (6 bases). V lost 1 base to trimming and J lost 3 bases, with 12 bases between them. Germline V gives CDR1 MDHEN, CDR2 SYDVKM. The CDR3 is made up of 15 amino acids. The CDR3 DNA sequence: TGTGCCAGCAGTTTATTGCAGGGGCGCGACTATGGCTACACCTTC. This translates into CASSLLQGRDYGYTF.

The table lists this clonotype with many counts. This chain uses TRBV12-3 or TRBV12-4 with TRBJ1-2; TRBD1 agrees at 7 bases. J lost 7 bases, V lost 1 base, and 6 bases had no gene match. The CDR3 spans 14 residues. CDR3 DNA sequence: TGTGCCAGCAGTTTAGACAGGGGAATGAGTGGCTACACCTTC. Translation: CASSLDRGMSGYTF.

Many counts were recorded for this clonotype. The J gene is TRBJ2-5, the V gene TRBV6-2 or TRBV6-3; possible D gene TRBD1, 5 bases. Trimming removed 0 bases at V and 0 bases at J, with 11 bases between. The CDR3 has 16 residues. Germline CDR1 is MNHEY and CDR2 is SVGEGT. DNA for the CDR3: TGTGCCAGCAGTTACTCGAGGACAACCCACCAAGAGACCCAGTACTTC. Translated: CASSYSRTTHQETQYF.

This clonotype turned up a few times. This may arise from a read error, as a much more abundant clone is one base away. The J gene is TRBJ2-7, the V gene TRBV27, with TRBD1 matching 7 bases. CDR3 length: 14 amino acids. Germline V gene data show CDR1 as MNHEY and CDR2 as SMNVEV (reference sequence). Written as DNA, the CDR3 is TGTGCCAGCAGAATGACAGGGTTCAGTCTCGAGCAGCACTTC. Translating gives CASRMTGFSLEQHF.

The rearrangement joins TRBV20-1 to TRBJ2-4; D gene uncertain. CDR1 and CDR2 (germline): DFQATT, SNEGSKA (reference sequence). The CDR3 is 13 residues long. The germline V and J ends were trimmed by 0 bases and 4 bases, with 7 bases remaining between them. CDR3 amino acids: CSARDPRKNIQYF. CDR3 DNA sequence: TGCAGTGCTAGAGATCCCAGAAAAAACATTCAGTACTTC.

This clonotype appeared a few times. V gene TRBV13 combines with J gene TRBJ2-7; 8 bases align to TRBD2. V dropped 7 bases and J dropped 3; count of bases not matched to a gene: 14. Per germline, CDR1 PRHDT and CDR2 FYEKMQ (reference sequence). The CDR3 totals 16 residues. The CDR3 spells CASNAGGSGDYYEQYF. The CDR3 DNA sequence: TGTGCCAGCAACGCGGGGGGTAGCGGGGATTACTACGAGCAGTACTTC.

In this sample, this clonotype turned up many times. The genes are TRBV18 and TRBJ1-2, with D unresolved. V was cut by 2 bases and J by 2 bases, with 6 bases left in between. Germline V gene lookup returns CDR1 KGHSH and CDR2 LQKENI. This CDR3 is built from 13 residues. DNA for the CDR3: TGTGCCAGCTCACCAGAGGAAAACTATGGCTACACCTTC. It translates to CASSPEENYGYTF.

This clonotype came up a few times. J is TRBJ1-1 and V is TRBV11-2; 9 bases match TRBD1. V lost 5 bases and J lost 0; bases outside the gene matches: 4. Per the germline V gene, CDR1 is SGHAT and CDR2 is FQNNGV. CDR3 size: 15 residues. CDR3 in DNA: TGTGCCAGCAGCGCATACAGGGGGCTGAACACTGAAGCTTTCTTT. Amino acids: CASSAYRGLNTEAFF.

Note on this clonotype: Mismatch with germline at one junction end may stem from a read error. This chain connects TRBV6-1 to TRBJ2-2, with TRBD1 as a possible D gene (6 bases). This CDR3 comprises 15 residues. CDR1 is MNHNS and CDR2 is SASEGT in the germline V gene. CDR3 sequence reads: CGSSALTGNTGELFF. CDR3 in DNA: TGTGGCAGCAGTGCGTTGACAGGGAACACCGGGGAGCTGTTTTTT.

This chain links TRBV11-2 with TRBJ1-1; 7 bases are a match to TRBD1. CDR1 is SGHAT, CDR2 FQNNGV, per germline. This CDR3 is 14 amino acids long. J was trimmed by 5 bases and V by 4 bases; bases with no gene match: 7. The CDR3 DNA reads as TGTGCCAGCAGCTCCCGGACAGGAGCGACTGAAGCTTTCTTT. As protein: CASSSRTGATEAFF.

At least ten counts were recorded for this clonotype. The chain is built from TRBV7-3 and TRBJ2-5; 7 bases agree with TRBD2. The CDR3 spans 14 residues. From germline, CDR1 is SGHTA and CDR2 FQGTGA. V was pared by 5 bases and J by 2 bases, with 5 bases of the junction left unmatched. In nucleotides, the CDR3 is TGTGCCAGCAGCGCAACTAGCGATCAAGAGACCCAGTACTTC. Translation gives CASSATSDQETQYF. The complete variable domain, with remaining parts taken from reference TRBV7-3 and TRBJ2-5, reads GAGVSQTPSNKVTEKGKYVELRCDPISGHTALYWYRQSLGQGPEFLIYFQGTGAADDSGLPNDRFFAVRPEGSVSTLKIQRTERGDSAVYLCASSATSDQETQYFGPGTRLLVL.

This chain joins TRBV19 and TRBJ2-2; 11 bases agree with TRBD2. The V segment lost 5 bases and the J segment 4 bases; nucleotides outside the gene matches: 3. This CDR3 region has 15 residues. From germline, CDR1 is LNHDA and CDR2 SQIVND (reference sequence). The CDR3 sequence is CASSFGLAGTGELFF. CDR3 in DNA: TGTGCCAGTAGTTTCGGACTAGCGGGCACCGGGGAGCTGTTTTTT.

The sample holds many counts of this clonotype. The chain carries TRBV6-1 and TRBJ2-5, with 13 bases that match TRBD2. This CDR3 comprises 19 residues. Germline lookup yields CDR1 MNHNS and CDR2 SASEGT. V lost 5 bases and J lost 4; bases outside the gene matches: 16. CDR3 in amino acids: CASSSPSGTSGKLSETQYF. The DNA for the CDR3 is TGTGCCAGCAGTTCTCCTTCCGGGACTAGCGGGAAGTTATCAGAGACCCAGTACTTC.

This clonotype was found a few times. The V and J genes are TRBV7-8 and TRBJ1-1; 10 bases are shared with TRBD1. This CDR3 is built from 15 residues. Germline trimming cut 5 bases from V and 1 base from J; bases unmatched to any gene: 4. The germline gives CDR1 SGHVS, CDR2 FQNEAQ. CDR3 region: CASSTGQGRNTEAFF. DNA of the CDR3: TGTGCCAGCAGCACGGGACAGGGGCGGAACACTGAAGCTTTCTTT.

The chain has TRBV6-2 or TRBV6-3 and TRBJ2-7; 9 bases are shared with TRBD1. The CDR3 covers 13 residues. Germline V lookup: CDR1 MNHEY, CDR2 SVGEGT. V gave up 8 bases and J gave up 6 bases; unmatched junction bases: 8. CDR3 nucleotide sequence: TGTGCCAGCGAACAGGGGGCGCGGGGCGAGCAGTACTTC. Protein: CASEQGARGEQYF.

This chain joins TRBV12-3 or TRBV12-4 and TRBJ2-3, with no clear D. V gave up 3 bases and J gave up 0 bases, with 7 bases separating them. This CDR3 region has 14 residues. The CDR3 DNA reads TGTGCCAGCAGTTTCACGAGGAGCACAGATACGCAGTATTTT. This gives the protein CASSFTRSTDTQYF.

In its sample, this clonotype was seen many times. The rearrangement uses TRBV5-1 and TRBJ2-2; D unresolved. From germline, CDR1 is SGHRS and CDR2 YFSETQ. The length of the CDR3 is 13 residues. The ends were cut back, 5 bases at V and 1 base at J, with 6 bases in the middle. The CDR3 nucleotides read TGCGCCAGCAGAGCCCTGAACACCGGGGAGCTGTTTTTT. As protein: CASRALNTGELFF.